The sequence of this T cell receptor beta chain was determined in a study of blood T cells in healthy people across ages. Germline V gene lookup returns CDR1 SGHTA and CDR2 FQGNSA. The V segment lost 4 bases and the J segment 7 bases; nucleotides outside the gene matches: 14. The CDR3 runs to 17 residues. This clonotype was counted at least ten times. Its antigen is currently unknown. For the second PCR, which ran for 7 to 11 cycles, a sample-barcoded 5' primer and a J-beta primer mix were used. TCRdb independently ran MiXCR on the 5' RACE reads; one entry per CDR3 protein. Counted here are some 640,000 distinct CDR3 sequences, 25% to 30% occurring once; the ten biggest clones make up approximately 14%. Broader study findings: Per million T cells, the diversity of TCR beta decreased roughly linearly as age advanced.

The specimen was blood. The clonotype originates from a woman older than 75 in good health. The chain employs TRBV7-2 and TRBJ2-1; 9 positions match TRBD1. As DNA, the CDR3 is TGTGCCAGCAGCTCTCCTCTGGACAGGGGATTATGGAATGAGCAGTTCTTC. This encodes CASSSPLDRGLWNEQFF.